This TCR beta chain was captured by sequencing in a study of T cell responses to AZD1222 COVID-19 vaccine. Study results and limitations: Clonal diversity was possibly underestimated, and white British individuals and females predominated among donors.

CDR3 size: 11 residues. Germline values: CDR1 DFQATT, CDR2 SNEGSKA (reference sequence). V was clipped by 3 bases and J by 2 bases, with 5 bases between them. Sequencing was performed with immunoSEQ multiplex PCR; in TCRdb, only in-frame clones are kept and a portion is missing. This sample has more than 95,000 clones, with about nine tenths found just once. Points on this clone: What it binds is unknown.

V gene TRBV20-1 combines with J gene TRBJ2-7; unclear D gene. The material sequenced was peripheral blood, taken on day 0 of AZD1222 vaccination. The receptor was derived from an adult in good health. CDR3 coding DNA: TGCAGTGCTAGCCGGGCCTACGAGCAGTACTTC. This sequence encodes CSASRAYEQYF.